This TCR beta chain was sequenced for a study of graft-versus-host responses after intestinal transplantation. CDR1 and CDR2 from the germline V gene are SNHLY and FYNNEI. The CDR3 contains 14 residues. V lost 1 base to trimming and J lost 11 bases, with 12 bases between them. On this clone itself: The target antigen is unknown.

Clones were read by immunoSEQ multiplex PCR, and TCRdb kept only the in-frame ones, dropping some. The data hold about 100,000 clones, with roughly 90% observed a single time. J is TRBJ1-6 and V is TRBV2; possible D gene TRBD1, 5 bases. This clonotype was sampled from a human donor who was the organ donor for an intestinal transplant. This sample comprised unstimulated CD4+ T cells sorted from spleen or lymph node cells, obtained before transplant. The CDR3 loop is CASSEDRLVAPLHF. In DNA form, the CDR3 reads TGTGCCAGCAGTGAAGACAGGTTGGTTGCACCCCTCCACTTT.